These T cell receptor beta chains were read from a single sample in a study of cytomegalovirus exposure and HLA in healthy donors. Sequencing was performed with immunoSEQ multiplex PCR; in TCRdb, only in-frame clones are kept and a portion is missing. The sample has about 120,000 clones; around 95% are singletons. The material sequenced was PBMCs. The receptors shown here come from a man between 18 and 35 years old in good health and CMV-seronegative. The CDR3 runs from the conserved cysteine through the conserved F or W. The order of the fields is D gene, clone size, V gene, J gene, CDR3 protein, CDR3 DNA. D genes are given only for firm matches. For some rows the clone size is stated as once, few or many, or as a class when expanded; others skip it.

>TRBD2|once|TRBV7-9|TRBJ2-7
CASRGLAEGSSYEQYF
TGTGCCAGCAGGGGACTAGCGGAGGGGAGCTCCTACGAGCAGTACTTC
>TRBD1|NA|TRBV7-2|TRBJ1-1
CASSLVPGQGEAFF
TGTGCCAGCAGCTTAGTCCCGGGACAGGGTGAAGCTTTCTTT
>NA|NA|TRBV7-9|TRBJ1-4
CASSASRGNGEKLFF
TGTGCCAGCAGCGCCTCCAGGGGCAACGGTGAAAAACTGTTTTTT
>NA|NA|TRBV5-4|TRBJ1-2
CASSSRPDGYTF
TGTGCCAGCAGCTCCCGTCCTGATGGCTACACCTTC
>NA|NA|TRBV28|TRBJ2-1
CASSLGGALRYEQFF
TGTGCCAGCAGTTTAGGGGGGGCCCTTAGGTATGAGCAGTTCTTC
>NA|NA|TRBV29-1|TRBJ2-3
CALSGSGLPEDTQYF
TGCGCTTTAAGTGGATCAGGGTTACCTGAGGATACGCAGTATTTT
>NA|NA|TRBV27|TRBJ2-5
CASSLFGAETQYF
TGTGCCAGCAGTTTATTTGGGGCGGAGACCCAGTACTTC
>NA|NA|TRBV30|TRBJ1-5
CAWRTGQSSNQPQHF
TGTGCCTGGAGGACTGGACAGAGCAGCAATCAGCCCCAGCATTTT
>NA|NA|TRBV19|TRBJ1-4
CASSIWGANEKLFF
TGTGCCAGTAGTATATGGGGGGCTAATGAAAAACTGTTTTTT
>NA|NA|TRBV4-2|TRBJ1-4
CASSHGSVNEKLFF
TGTGCCAGCAGCCATGGCAGCGTGAATGAAAAACTGTTTTTT
>NA|NA|TRBV25-1|TRBJ1-1
CASTAGGTEAFF
TGTGCCAGCACGGCGGGGGGCACTGAAGCTTTCTTT
>TRBD2|NA|TRBV4-1|TRBJ2-1
CASSQDPRGSSYNEQFF
TGCGCCAGCAGCCAGGATCCTCGCGGGAGCTCCTACAATGAGCAGTTCTTC
>TRBD1|NA|TRBV6-5|TRBJ1-1
CASRRDRASEAFF
TGTGCCAGCCGCCGGGACAGGGCGAGTGAAGCTTTCTTT
>NA|NA|TRBV28|TRBJ2-3
CASSPQVFRGGTTDTQYF
TGTGCCAGCAGTCCCCAGGTTTTTAGGGGTGGTACCACAGATACGCAGTATTTT
>NA|NA|TRBV18|TRBJ1-1
CASSPPLGGVNTEAFF
TGTGCCAGCTCACCACCTCTCGGAGGGGTGAACACTGAAGCTTTCTTT
>NA|NA|TRBV6-5|TRBJ1-4
CASSLWASNNEKLFF
TGTGCCAGCAGTTTATGGGCCTCGAATAATGAAAAACTGTTTTTT
>TRBD2|NA|TRBV6-6|TRBJ2-1
CASSWTSGSSYNEQFF
TGTGCCAGCAGTTGGACTAGCGGGAGCTCCTACAATGAGCAGTTCTTC
>NA|NA|TRBV6-4|TRBJ1-5
CASSDSSANQPQHF
TGTGCCAGCAGTGACTCTTCAGCGAATCAGCCCCAGCATTTT
>NA|NA|TRBV7-2|TRBJ2-7
CASSLGQGSNEQYF
TGTGCCAGCAGCTTAGGGCAGGGTAGCAACGAGCAGTACTTC
>TRBD1|NA|TRBV27|TRBJ1-5
CASQPGTGLPGNQPQHF
TGTGCCAGCCAACCTGGGACAGGGCTACCGGGCAATCAGCCCCAGCATTTT
>NA|NA|TRBV29-1|TRBJ2-5
CSVALGAWETQYF
TGCAGCGTCGCCTTGGGGGCGTGGGAGACCCAGTACTTC
>NA|NA|TRBV30|TRBJ1-1
CAWTPTANTEAFF
TGTGCCTGGACCCCTACAGCGAACACTGAAGCTTTCTTT
>NA|NA|TRBV14|TRBJ1-5
CASSQDRRGYSNQPQHF
TGTGCCAGCAGCCAAGATAGGAGGGGATATAGCAATCAGCCCCAGCATTTT
>TRBD1|NA|TRBV5-8|TRBJ1-1
CASSFAGTGKGNPEAFF
TGTGCCAGCAGCTTTGCCGGGACAGGGAAGGGGAACCCTGAAGCTTTCTTT
>TRBD2|once|TRBV4-2|TRBJ2-7
CASSQGGEGGGYEQYF
TGTGCCAGCAGCCAAGGGGGGGAGGGAGGCGGCTACGAGCAGTACTTC
>NA|NA|TRBV7-6|TRBJ2-7
CASSISADSSYEQYF
TGTGCCAGCAGCATCTCAGCGGATAGCTCCTACGAGCAGTACTTC
>TRBD1|NA|TRBV7-3|TRBJ1-3
CASSYGTGPGNTIYF
TGTGCCAGCAGCTACGGGACAGGACCAGGAAACACCATATATTTT
>TRBD1|NA|TRBV5-1|TRBJ1-1
CASSLAQGAGTEAFF
TGCGCCAGCAGCTTGGCGCAGGGGGCGGGCACTGAAGCTTTCTTT
>NA|NA|TRBV19|TRBJ2-7
CASSLKPDSSYEQYF
TGTGCCAGTAGTCTCAAGCCCGACAGCTCCTACGAGCAGTACTTC
>TRBD2|NA|TRBV9|TRBJ2-5
CASSVGGLAGGRQETQYF
TGTGCCAGCAGCGTAGGGGGACTAGCGGGAGGTCGCCAAGAGACCCAGTACTTC
>TRBD1|NA|TRBV19|TRBJ2-7
CASSPMGGTGQYF
TGTGCCAGTAGCCCCATGGGTGGGACAGGGCAATACTTC
>TRBD1|NA|TRBV18|TRBJ1-1
CASSPTGARIMNTEAFF
TGTGCCAGCTCACCGACAGGGGCTAGGATCATGAACACTGAAGCTTTCTTT
>NA|NA|TRBV28|TRBJ1-1
CASISQGFAEAFF
TGTGCCAGCATCTCACAGGGCTTCGCTGAAGCTTTCTTT
>NA|NA|TRBV28|TRBJ2-1
CASSLVSAGGQNNEQFF
TGTGCCAGCAGTTTAGTTTCCGCCGGAGGACAGAACAATGAGCAGTTCTTC
>TRBD2|once|TRBV5-5|TRBJ2-1
CASSVSSGRVGEQFF
TGTGCCAGCAGCGTATCTAGCGGGAGAGTCGGTGAGCAGTTCTTC
>TRBD2|NA|TRBV7-2|TRBJ2-5
CASSSGLAGGRGTQYF
TGTGCCAGCAGCTCGGGACTAGCGGGAGGGCGGGGGACCCAGTACTTC
>TRBD1|NA|TRBV28|TRBJ2-3
CANSEGGADTQYF
TGTGCCAACTCCGAAGGGGGCGCAGATACGCAGTATTTT
>TRBD1|NA|TRBV7-6|TRBJ2-1
CASRGQAGNEQFF
TGTGCCAGTCGCGGACAGGCCGGCAATGAGCAGTTCTTC
>TRBD2|NA|TRBV7-9|TRBJ2-1
CASSPPSGNEQFF
TGTGCCAGCAGTCCGCCTAGCGGGAATGAGCAGTTCTTC
>TRBD2|NA|TRBV20-1|TRBJ2-7
CSPKAGYEQYF
TGCAGTCCGAAAGCGGGGTACGAGCAGTACTTC
>NA|NA|TRBV9|TRBJ2-1
CASSVGFNTYNEQFF
TGTGCCAGCAGCGTAGGATTCAACACCTACAATGAGCAGTTCTTC
>NA|NA|TRBV19|TRBJ2-5
CASSMRGLQETQYF
TGTGCCAGTAGTATGAGGGGGTTGCAAGAGACCCAGTACTTC
>NA|NA|TRBV5-1|TRBJ2-7
CASSAGPTYEQYF
TGCGCCAGCTCGGCAGGGCCCACCTACGAGCAGTACTTC
>NA|NA|TRBV30|TRBJ1-5
CAWSERGNQPQHF
TGTGCCTGGAGTGAGAGGGGCAATCAGCCCCAGCATTTT
>NA|NA|TRBV28|TRBJ2-6
CASKGESSGANVLTF
TGTGCCAGCAAGGGGGAGAGCTCTGGGGCCAACGTCCTGACTTTC
>TRBD2|NA|TRBV28|TRBJ2-3
CASRNTGTRRTQYF
TGTGCCAGCAGGAACACCGGGACTAGGCGAACGCAGTATTTT
>NA|NA|TRBV5-1|TRBJ1-1
CASSLDTGDTEAFF
TGCGCCAGCAGCTTGGATACGGGGGACACTGAAGCTTTCTTT